The clone carrying this T cell receptor beta chain was counted a few times. The antigen is undetermined. These data are taken from a study of response to subunit inactivated influenza vaccine. The V gene end was trimmed by 5 bases and the J gene end by 4 bases; junction bases not matched to a gene: 10. CDR1 and CDR2 from the germline V gene are SQVTM and ANQGSEA. The CDR3 spans 15 residues. Study conclusions and caveats: Researchers suggested that each seasonal influenza vaccination recruits few new T cells.

One entry per CDR3 protein results from TCRdb running MiXCR on the RT-PCR reads. This sample has about 480,000 distinct CDR3 sequences, with 10% to 15% found just once. Sequences were derived from PBMCs from blood, sampled around seven weeks after vaccination. The source is a man between 50 and 59 years old who received an inactivated influenza vaccine. The J gene is TRBJ2-1, the V gene TRBV29-1, with 8 bases that match TRBD1. CDR3 sequence reads: CSVPPGQGRYNEQFF. The CDR3, as DNA: TGCAGCGTTCCCCCTGGACAGGGACGATACAATGAGCAGTTCTTC.